This T cell receptor beta chain was identified in a study of T cell changes during pregnancy in multiple sclerosis. The CDR3 spans 19 residues. Germline CDR1 is MNHEY and CDR2 is SMNVEV (reference sequence). The J segment lost 0 bases and the V segment lost 3 bases, leaving 5 bases of the junction unmatched. Assay used: immunoSEQ multiplex PCR; TCRdb lists only in-frame clones, some missing. The profile shows about 52,000 clones, about 92% of them singletons. This receptor was obtained from a female donor with multiple sclerosis, enrolled in a pregnancy study. J is TRBJ2-1 and V is TRBV27, with TRBD2 matching 16 bases. The sample consisted of CD4+ T cells from peripheral blood mononuclear cells, taken in the third trimester of pregnancy. CDR3: CASSFGGLAGGSSYNEQFF. The DNA of the CDR3 is TGTGCCAGCAGTTTTGGGGGACTAGCGGGGGGGAGCTCCTACAATGAGCAGTTCTTC.